These T cell receptor beta chains were read from a single sample in a study of T-cell reconstitution after alpha-beta-depleted transplantation in children. TCRdb passed the PCR reads through MiXCR, listing each CDR3 protein once. Counted here are approximately 17,000 distinct CDR3 sequences, about 7.7% occurring once; the ten biggest clones make up 36%. Material: PBMCs, mostly from graft donor cells, obtained 60 days after TCRalphabeta/CD19-depleted stem cell transplant. The receptors derive from a boy in the first two years of life who had a stem cell transplant for Wiskott-Aldrich syndrome, so the T cells may come from the graft donor. Each CDR3 is given with its conserved first and last residue. A D gene is named only where the DNA matches it firmly. Where a row states a size, it is once, few, many or the class of an expanded clone; other rows omit it.

j_gene: TRBJ2-5; abundance: NA; v_gene: TRBV20-1; d_gene: NA; CDR3aa: CSATLWGALSGTQYF; CDR3nt: TGCAGTGCTACTCTCTGGGGGGCGCTTTCAGGGACCCAGTACTTC
j_gene: TRBJ1-2; abundance: NA; v_gene: TRBV25-1; d_gene: TRBD1; CDR3aa: CASSEPGTVYGYTF; CDR3nt: TGTGCCAGCAGTGAACCCGGGACAGTTTATGGCTACACCTTC
j_gene: TRBJ1-6; abundance: NA; v_gene: TRBV5-1; d_gene: TRBD1; CDR3aa: CASSLGTGGNSPLHF; CDR3nt: TGCGCCAGCAGCTTGGGGACAGGGGGTAATTCACCCCTCCACTTT
j_gene: TRBJ2-3; abundance: many; v_gene: TRBV7-9; d_gene: NA; CDR3aa: CASSFTDTQYF; CDR3nt: TGTGCCAGCAGCTTCACAGATACGCAGTATTTT
j_gene: TRBJ2-5; abundance: few; v_gene: TRBV30; d_gene: TRBD2; CDR3aa: CAWSPAGGKGFLRETQYF; CDR3nt: TGTGCCTGGAGTCCCGCGGGGGGAAAGGGGTTCCTCCGGGAGACCCAGTACTTC
j_gene: TRBJ2-1; abundance: few; v_gene: TRBV3-1; d_gene: TRBD2; CDR3aa: CASSQDFGGRAGDEQFF; CDR3nt: TGTGCCAGCAGCCAAGATTTCGGCGGGAGGGCCGGGGATGAGCAGTTCTTC
j_gene: TRBJ1-1; abundance: many; v_gene: TRBV28; d_gene: NA; CDR3aa: CASLTGGAEAFF; CDR3nt: TGTGCCAGCCTCACGGGGGGCGCCGAAGCTTTCTTT
j_gene: TRBJ2-7; abundance: many; v_gene: TRBV4-1; d_gene: TRBD2; CDR3aa: CASSQGGTSQFHEQYF; CDR3nt: TGCGCCAGCAGCCAAGGCGGGACTAGCCAATTCCACGAGCAGTACTTC
j_gene: TRBJ1-1; abundance: many; v_gene: TRBV6-1; d_gene: NA; CDR3aa: CASSELRTDTEAFF; CDR3nt: TGTGCCAGCAGTGAATTACGGACAGACACTGAAGCTTTCTTT
j_gene: TRBJ1-6; abundance: NA; v_gene: TRBV30; d_gene: NA; CDR3aa: CAWGASNNSPLHF; CDR3nt: TGTGCCTGGGGGGCCAGCAATAATTCACCCCTCCACTTT
j_gene: TRBJ2-1; abundance: NA; v_gene: TRBV4-2; d_gene: NA; CDR3aa: CARSPGRRCSNYNEQFF; CDR3nt: TGTGCCAGGAGCCCAGGGCGCCGCTGCTCAAACTACAATGAGCAGTTCTTC
j_gene: TRBJ1-5; abundance: many; v_gene: TRBV10-2; d_gene: NA; CDR3aa: CASSDDINQPQHF; CDR3nt: TGCGCCAGCAGTGACGACATAAATCAGCCCCAGCATTTT
j_gene: TRBJ2-1; abundance: many; v_gene: TRBV5-8; d_gene: NA; CDR3aa: CASPDLAPYNEQFF; CDR3nt: TGTGCCAGTCCTGATCTAGCCCCATACAATGAGCAGTTCTTC
j_gene: TRBJ1-2; abundance: many; v_gene: TRBV5-5; d_gene: NA; CDR3aa: CASSLGLNYGYTF; CDR3nt: TGTGCCAGCAGCTTGGGGCTAAACTATGGCTACACCTTC
j_gene: TRBJ2-3; abundance: many; v_gene: TRBV7-9; d_gene: NA; CDR3aa: CASSLQGRADTQYF; CDR3nt: TGTGCCAGCAGCTTACAGGGAAGGGCAGATACGCAGTATTTT
j_gene: TRBJ1-4; abundance: many; v_gene: TRBV5-1; d_gene: TRBD1; CDR3aa: CASSLAGDRVYEKLFF; CDR3nt: TGCGCCAGCAGCTTGGCCGGTGACAGGGTATATGAAAAACTGTTTTTT